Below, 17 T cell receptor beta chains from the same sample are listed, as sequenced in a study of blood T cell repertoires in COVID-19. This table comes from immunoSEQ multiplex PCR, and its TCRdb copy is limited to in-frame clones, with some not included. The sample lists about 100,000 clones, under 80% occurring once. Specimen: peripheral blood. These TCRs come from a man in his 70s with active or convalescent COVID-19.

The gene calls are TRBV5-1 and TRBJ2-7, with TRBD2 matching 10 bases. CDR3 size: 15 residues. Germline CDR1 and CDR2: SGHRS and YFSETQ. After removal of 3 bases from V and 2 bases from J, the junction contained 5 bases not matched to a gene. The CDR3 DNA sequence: TGCGCCAGCAGCTCTCTAGCGGGGGAAACCTACGAGCAGTACTTC. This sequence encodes CASSSLAGETYEQYF.

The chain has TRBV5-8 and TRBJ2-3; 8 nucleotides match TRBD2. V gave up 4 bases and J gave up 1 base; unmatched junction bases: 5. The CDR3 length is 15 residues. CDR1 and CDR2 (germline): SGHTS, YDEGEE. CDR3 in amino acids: CASSKGLAGTDTQYF. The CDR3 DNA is TGTGCCAGCAGCAAAGGACTAGCAGGCACAGATACGCAGTATTTT.

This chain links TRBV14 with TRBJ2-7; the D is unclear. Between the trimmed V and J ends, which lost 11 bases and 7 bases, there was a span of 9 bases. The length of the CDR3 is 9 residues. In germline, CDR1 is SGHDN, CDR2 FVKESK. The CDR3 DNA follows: TGTGCCGGCCAATGGGAGCAGTACTTC. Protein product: CAGQWEQYF.

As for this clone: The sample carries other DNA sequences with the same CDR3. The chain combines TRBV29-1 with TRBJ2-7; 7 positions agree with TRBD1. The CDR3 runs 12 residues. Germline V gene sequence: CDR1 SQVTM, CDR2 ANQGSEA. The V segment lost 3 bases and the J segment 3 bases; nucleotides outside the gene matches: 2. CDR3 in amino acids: CSVDRGNYEQYF. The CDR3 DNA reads TGCAGCGTTGACAGGGGGAACTACGAGCAGTACTTC.

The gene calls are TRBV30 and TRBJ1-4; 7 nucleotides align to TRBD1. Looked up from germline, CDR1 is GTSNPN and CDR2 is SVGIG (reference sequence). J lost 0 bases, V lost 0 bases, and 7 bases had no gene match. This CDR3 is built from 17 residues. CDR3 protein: CAWSVQGPSATNEKLFF. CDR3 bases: TGTGCCTGGAGTGTACAGGGGCCGAGCGCAACTAATGAAAAACTGTTTTTT.

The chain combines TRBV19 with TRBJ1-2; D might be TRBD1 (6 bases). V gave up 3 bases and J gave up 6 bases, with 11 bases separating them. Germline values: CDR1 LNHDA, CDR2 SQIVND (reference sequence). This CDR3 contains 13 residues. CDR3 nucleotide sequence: TGTGCCAGTAGTATCGGTCAGGGGCATGGCTACACCTTC. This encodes CASSIGQGHGYTF.

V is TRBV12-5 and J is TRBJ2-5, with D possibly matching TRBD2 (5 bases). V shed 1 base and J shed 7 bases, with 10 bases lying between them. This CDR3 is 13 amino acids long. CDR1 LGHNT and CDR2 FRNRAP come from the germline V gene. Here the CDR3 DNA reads TGTGCTAGTGGTTTGGGAGAGGCGGGGACCCAGTACTTC. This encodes CASGLGEAGTQYF.

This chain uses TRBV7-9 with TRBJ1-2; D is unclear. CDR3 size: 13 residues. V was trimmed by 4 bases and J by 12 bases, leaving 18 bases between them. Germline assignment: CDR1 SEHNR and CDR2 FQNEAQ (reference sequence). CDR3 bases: TGTGCCAGCAGCTCCTCCGGGAGGCCACGCGACACCTTC. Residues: CASSSSGRPRDTF.

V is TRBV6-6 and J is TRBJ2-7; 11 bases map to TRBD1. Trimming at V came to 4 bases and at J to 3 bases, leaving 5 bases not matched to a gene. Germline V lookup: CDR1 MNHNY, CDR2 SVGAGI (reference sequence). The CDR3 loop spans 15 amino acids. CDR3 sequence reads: CASSLGQGVFYEQYF. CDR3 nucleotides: TGTGCCAGCAGTTTGGGACAGGGGGTGTTCTACGAGCAGTACTTC.

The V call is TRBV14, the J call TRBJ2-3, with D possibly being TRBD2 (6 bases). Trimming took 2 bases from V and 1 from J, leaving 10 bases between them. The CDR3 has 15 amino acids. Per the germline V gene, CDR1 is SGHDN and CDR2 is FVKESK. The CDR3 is CASSQRGAGTDTQYF. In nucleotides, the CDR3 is TGTGCCAGCAGCCAACGCGGGGCCGGCACAGATACGCAGTATTTT.

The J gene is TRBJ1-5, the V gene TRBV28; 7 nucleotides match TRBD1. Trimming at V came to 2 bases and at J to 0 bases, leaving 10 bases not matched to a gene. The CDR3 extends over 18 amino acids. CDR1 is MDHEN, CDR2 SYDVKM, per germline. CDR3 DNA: TGTGCCAGCAGTTTAGGGGGACAGAAGTTAAGTAGCAATCAGCCCCAGCATTTT. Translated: CASSLGGQKLSSNQPQHF.

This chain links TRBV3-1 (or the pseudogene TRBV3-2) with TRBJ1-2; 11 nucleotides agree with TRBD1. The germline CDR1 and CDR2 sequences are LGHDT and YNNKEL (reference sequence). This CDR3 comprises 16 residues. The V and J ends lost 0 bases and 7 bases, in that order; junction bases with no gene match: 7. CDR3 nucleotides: TGTGCCAGCAGCCAAGATAGGACAGGGGGCATTGGTGGCTACACCTTC. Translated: CASSQDRTGGIGGYTF.

In nucleotides, the CDR3 is TGCGCCAGCAGGGACCGGGGTGTCAATCAGCCCCAGCATTTT. It specifies CASRDRGVNQPQHF. The V gene is TRBV4-1, the J gene TRBJ1-5; unclear D gene. Trimming took 6 bases from V and 3 from J, leaving 12 bases between them. Germline loops: CDR1 MGHRA, CDR2 YSYEKL. This CDR3 contains 14 residues.

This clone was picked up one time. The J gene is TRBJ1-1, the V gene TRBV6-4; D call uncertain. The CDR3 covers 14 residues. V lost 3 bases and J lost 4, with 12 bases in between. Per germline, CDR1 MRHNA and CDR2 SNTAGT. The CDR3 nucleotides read TGTGCCAGCAGTGAGGGCTTAGGCACCACTGAAGCTTTCTTT. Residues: CASSEGLGTTEAFF.

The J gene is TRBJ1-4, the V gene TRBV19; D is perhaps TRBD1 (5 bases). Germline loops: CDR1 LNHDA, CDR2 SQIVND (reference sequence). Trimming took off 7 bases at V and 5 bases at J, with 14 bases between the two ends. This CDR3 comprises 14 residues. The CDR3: CASMRGPKNEKLFF. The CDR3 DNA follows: TGTGCCAGTATGCGGGGACCGAAGAATGAAAAACTGTTTTTT. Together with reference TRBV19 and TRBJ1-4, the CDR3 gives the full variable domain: DGGITQSPKYLFRKEGQNVTLSCEQNLNHDAMYWYRQDPGQGLRLIYYSQIVNDFQKGDIAEGYSVSREKKESFPLTVTSAQKNPTAFYLCASMRGPKNEKLFFGSGTQLSVL.

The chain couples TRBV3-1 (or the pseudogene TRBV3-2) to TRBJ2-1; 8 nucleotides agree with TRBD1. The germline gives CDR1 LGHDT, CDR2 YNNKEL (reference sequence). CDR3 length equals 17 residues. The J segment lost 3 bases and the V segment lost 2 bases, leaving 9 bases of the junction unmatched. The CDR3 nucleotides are TGTGCCAGCAGCCAACCCCAGGGACAGGTTAACTACAATGAGCAGTTCTTC. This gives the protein CASSQPQGQVNYNEQFF.

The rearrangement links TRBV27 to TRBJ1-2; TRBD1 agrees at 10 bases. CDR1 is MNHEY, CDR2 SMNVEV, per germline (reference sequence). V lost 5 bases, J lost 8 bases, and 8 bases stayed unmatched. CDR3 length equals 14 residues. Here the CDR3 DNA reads TGTGCCAGCAGTGGGACAGGGGCCTCGCTCGGCTACACCTTC. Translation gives CASSGTGASLGYTF.